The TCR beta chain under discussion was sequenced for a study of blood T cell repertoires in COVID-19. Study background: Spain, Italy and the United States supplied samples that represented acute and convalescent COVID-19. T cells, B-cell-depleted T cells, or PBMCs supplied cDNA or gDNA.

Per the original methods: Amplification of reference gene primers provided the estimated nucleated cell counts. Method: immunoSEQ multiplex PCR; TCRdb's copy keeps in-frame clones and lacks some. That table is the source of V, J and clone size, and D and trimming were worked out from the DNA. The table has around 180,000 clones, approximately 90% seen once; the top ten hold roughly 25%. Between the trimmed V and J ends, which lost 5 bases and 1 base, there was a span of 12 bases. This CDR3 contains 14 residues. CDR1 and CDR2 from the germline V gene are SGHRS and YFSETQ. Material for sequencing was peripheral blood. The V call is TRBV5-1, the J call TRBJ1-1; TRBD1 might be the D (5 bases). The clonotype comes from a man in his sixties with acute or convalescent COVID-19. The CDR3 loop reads CASSRGEANTEAFF. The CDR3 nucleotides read TGCGCCAGCAGTAGAGGGGAGGCGAACACTGAAGCTTTCTTT.